The entry below gives a single T cell receptor beta chain sequence along with its context. The germline V gene encodes CDR1 LNHNV and CDR2 YYDKDF (reference sequence). The V and J ends lost 4 bases and 6 bases respectively, with 16 bases between them. There are 14 residues in the CDR3. The data were taken from a study of cytomegalovirus exposure and HLA in healthy donors. This PCR relied on a set of 60 Vbeta primers and 13 Jbeta primers. Per the study methods: The count from a later analysis was tens of millions of unique TCR beta chains, around 10 million of them shared. TCRdb's table, derived via immunoSEQ multiplex PCR, lists solely in-frame clones and lacks some. The V and J calls and clone size were taken over from that table, and D and trimming were inferred from the DNA. The sample has 100,000 to 150,000 clones, about 83% seen once.

The sample was PBMCs. This receptor was obtained from a middle-aged woman in good health and CMV-seropositive. The chain employs TRBV15 and TRBJ2-7, with D possibly matching TRBD1 (5 bases). This CDR3 reads CATSTYYRSAEQYF. The CDR3 DNA is TGTGCCACCAGCACCTACTACAGGTCCGCCGAGCAGTACTTC.